This T cell receptor beta chain is from a study of blood T cells in healthy people across ages. Remarks on this clonotype: Its antigen is still unknown.

Trimming removed 4 bases from V and 4 bases from J, with 7 bases in between. This CDR3 region has 11 residues. Germline CDR1 SQVTM, CDR2 ANQGSEA. Together with a sample-barcoded 5' primer, a J-beta primer mix was included in a second PCR lasting about 6 to 12 cycles. Via MiXCR, TCRdb re-called the 5' RACE reads, giving one row per CDR3 protein. The data contain about 1,500,000 distinct CDR3 sequences, about 43% of them singletons. Overall study findings and caveats: In long-lived donors, naive CD4+ cell counts and diversity exceeded those of aged donors. CMV infection status of these donors was not known. Measured against age, TCR beta diversity per million T cells decreased in a roughly linear manner.

The sequence was collected from a woman aged 18-29 years in good health. The V call is TRBV29-1, the J call TRBJ1-2; D not resolved. The sample comprised blood. The CDR3 nucleotides are TGCAGCGTTGTTGAGGTCTATGGCTACACCTTC. This gives the protein CSVVEVYGYTF.